This T cell receptor beta chain originates from a study of blood T cell repertoires in COVID-19. Across the whole study: The United States, Italy and Spain provided the acute and convalescent COVID-19 samples. Nucleic acid was either cDNA or gDNA, and it came from T cells, B-cell-depleted T cells, or PBMCs.

Germline values: CDR1 SGDLS, CDR2 YYNGEE. Between the trimmed V and J ends, which lost 0 bases and 7 bases, there was a span of 13 bases. The CDR3 is 14 amino acids. As processed by the authors: How many nucleated cells were present was estimated from reference gene primer amplification. The data were produced by immunoSEQ multiplex PCR, yet TCRdb's version contains in-frame clones alone and is incomplete. V and J calls plus clone size are reproduced from that table; the DNA served to infer D and trimming. The repertoire includes about 52,000 clones, around 83% of them detected once, and 6.9% sits in the top ten.

The receptor comes from a man aged 65 to 79 with active COVID-19. V usage is TRBV9 and J usage is TRBJ1-1, with a tentative D call TRBD1 (6 bases). The sample comprised peripheral blood. The CDR3 spells CASSVGGQGSEAFF. The CDR3 nucleotides read TGTGCCAGCAGCGTAGGGGGCCAGGGGAGTGAAGCTTTCTTT.